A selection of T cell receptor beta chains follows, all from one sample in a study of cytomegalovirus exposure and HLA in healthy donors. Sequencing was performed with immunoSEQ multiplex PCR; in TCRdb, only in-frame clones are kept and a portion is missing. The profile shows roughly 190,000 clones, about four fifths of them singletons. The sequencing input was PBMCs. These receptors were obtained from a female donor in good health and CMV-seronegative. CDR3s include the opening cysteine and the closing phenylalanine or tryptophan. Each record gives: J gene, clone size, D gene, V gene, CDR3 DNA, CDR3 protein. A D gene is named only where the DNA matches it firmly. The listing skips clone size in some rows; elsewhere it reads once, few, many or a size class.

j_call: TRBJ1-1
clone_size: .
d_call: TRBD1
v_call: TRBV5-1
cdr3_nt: TGCGCCAGCAGCCTCGGGACAGGAACAAACACTGAAGCTTTCTTT
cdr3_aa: CASSLGTGTNTEAFF

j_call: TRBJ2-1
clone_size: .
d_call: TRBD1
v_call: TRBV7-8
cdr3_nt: TGTGCCAGCAGCCGTAGGACAGGGTGGGATGAGCAGTTCTTC
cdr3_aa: CASSRRTGWDEQFF

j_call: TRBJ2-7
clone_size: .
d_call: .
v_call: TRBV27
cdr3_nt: TGTGCCAGCAGTTTTAGCCCCGGGGGTTACGAGCAGTACTTC
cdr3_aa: CASSFSPGGYEQYF

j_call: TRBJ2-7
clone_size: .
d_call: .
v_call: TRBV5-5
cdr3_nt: TGTGCCAGCAGCCTATCCGGGACACCGAGCTCCTACGAGCAGTACTTC
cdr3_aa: CASSLSGTPSSYEQYF

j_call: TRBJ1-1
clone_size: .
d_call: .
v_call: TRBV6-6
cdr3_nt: TGTGCCAGCACTTTACAGGGGAACACTGAAGCTTTCTTT
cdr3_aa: CASTLQGNTEAFF

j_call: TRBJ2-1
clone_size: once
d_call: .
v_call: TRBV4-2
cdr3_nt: TGTGCCAGCAGCCAAGTCCCGGGGGGCAGGTCCTACAATGAGCAGTTCTTC
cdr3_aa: CASSQVPGGRSYNEQFF

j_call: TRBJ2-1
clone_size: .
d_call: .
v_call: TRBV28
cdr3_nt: TGTGCCAGCAGTTTAGGAGACAGCCCATACAATGAGCAGTTCTTC
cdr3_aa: CASSLGDSPYNEQFF

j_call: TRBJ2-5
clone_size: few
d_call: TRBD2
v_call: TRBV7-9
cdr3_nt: TGTGCCAGCAGCTTTCTGTCTAGCGGGGTAAGAGAGACCCAGTACTTC
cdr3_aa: CASSFLSSGVRETQYF

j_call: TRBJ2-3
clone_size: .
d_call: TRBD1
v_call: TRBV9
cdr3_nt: TGTGCCAGCAGCGCCGGGACAGGGGCCGGGGCCACAGATACGCAGTATTTT
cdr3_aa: CASSAGTGAGATDTQYF

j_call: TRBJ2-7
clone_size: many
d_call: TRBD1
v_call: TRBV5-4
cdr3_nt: TGTGCCAGCAGCTCCCAGACAGGGGGCTACGAGCAGTACTTC
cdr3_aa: CASSSQTGGYEQYF

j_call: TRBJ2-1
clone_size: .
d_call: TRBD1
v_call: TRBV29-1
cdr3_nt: TGCAGCGTGGGAGACAGGGTAGGGAACAATGAGCAGTTCTTC
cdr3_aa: CSVGDRVGNNEQFF

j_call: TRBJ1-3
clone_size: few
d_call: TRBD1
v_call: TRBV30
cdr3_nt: TGTGCCTGGAAAGGGACAGTCTCTGGAAACACCATATATTTT
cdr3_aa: CAWKGTVSGNTIYF

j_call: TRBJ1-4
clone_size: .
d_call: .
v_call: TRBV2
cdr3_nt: TGTGCCAGCAGCCAGGGATTCGATGAAAAACTGTTTTTT
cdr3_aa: CASSQGFDEKLFF

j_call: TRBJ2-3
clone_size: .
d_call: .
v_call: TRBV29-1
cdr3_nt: TGCAGCGCGCTCCGGGATCCCGAGTCGGGCACAGATACGCAGTATTTT
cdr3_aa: CSALRDPESGTDTQYF

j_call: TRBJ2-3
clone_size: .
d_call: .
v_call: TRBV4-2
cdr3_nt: TGTGCCAGCAGCCTGACGACTACAGATACGCAGTATTTT
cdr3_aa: CASSLTTTDTQYF

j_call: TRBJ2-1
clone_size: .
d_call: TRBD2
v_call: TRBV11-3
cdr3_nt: TGTGCCAGCAGCTCCTGGATAGCGGGGGGGGATGAGCAGTTCTTC
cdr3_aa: CASSSWIAGGDEQFF

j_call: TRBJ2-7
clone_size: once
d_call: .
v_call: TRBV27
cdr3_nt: TGTGCCAGCAGTTTATCCCACAGCTACGAGCAGTACTTC
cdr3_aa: CASSLSHSYEQYF

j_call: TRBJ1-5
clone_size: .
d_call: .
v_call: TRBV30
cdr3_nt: TGTGCCTGGAGTGTATCGTCAGGGCTTCAGCCCCAGCATTTT
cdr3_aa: CAWSVSSGLQPQHF

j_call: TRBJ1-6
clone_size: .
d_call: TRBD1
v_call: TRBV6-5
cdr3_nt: TGTGCCAGCAGTCTGGCCGGGACAGGGAGTCCCCTCCACTTT
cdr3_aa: CASSLAGTGSPLHF

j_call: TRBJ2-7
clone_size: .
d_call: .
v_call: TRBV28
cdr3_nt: TGTGCCAGCCTGAACCTAGGGGGCGCGGAGGGAACCCTCTACGAGCAGTACTTC
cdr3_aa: CASLNLGGAEGTLYEQYF